These T cell receptor beta chains were read from a single sample in a study of T cells expressing NK-cell markers. One entry per CDR3 protein, without DNA, is what TCRdb gives after re-calling the 5' RACE reads. Its table lists around 550,000 distinct CDR3 sequences. The sequenced material came from blood T cells: a sorted CD56 or NKG2C T cell subset, CD4+ or CD8+ T cells, or bulk PBMC T cells (not recorded which). The receptor source for this set is a man aged 18-30 years in good health. CDR3s include the opening cysteine and the closing phenylalanine or tryptophan.

TRBJ2-7	TRBV7-2	CASSLSGGSYEQYF
TRBJ1-2	TRBV20-1	CSASWGTALYGYTF
TRBJ2-3	TRBV11-1	CASSHRTSFGDTQYF
TRBJ2-3	TRBV4-2	CASSQDPRDRGTDTQYF
TRBJ1-5	TRBV7-2	CASSLEVEAQPQHF
TRBJ2-2	TRBV7-3	CASSLLFGTSGNTGELFF
TRBJ1-2	TRBV20-1	CSARDPEAAAYGYTF
TRBJ1-2	TRBV12-3/TRBV12-4	CASARQGWSDYGYTF
TRBJ2-7	TRBV3-1	CASSLLWDSRSYEQYF
TRBJ2-1	TRBV7-9	CASGTAGEQFF
TRBJ2-2	TRBV2	CATGLAVTGELFF
TRBJ2-3	TRBV7-9	CASSLEGGFDFASTDTQYF
TRBJ1-2	TRBV14	CASSHDNYGYTF
TRBJ2-5	TRBV15	CATSRLAEQETQYF
TRBJ2-6	TRBV12-3/TRBV12-4	CASSFPPLAGGSGANVLTF
TRBJ1-1	TRBV4-3	CASSQMVGGTEAFF
TRBJ1-2	TRBV20-1	CSAADSRAPYGYTF
TRBJ2-1	TRBV3-1	CASRFSRAGGRGEQFF
TRBJ2-7	TRBV15	CATSRPGTSSYEQYF
TRBJ2-3	TRBV20-1	CSARSSRSRGGTQYF
TRBJ2-1	TRBV29-1	CSETGTIQGQQFF
TRBJ1-1	TRBV29-1	CSVEVSEDTEAFF
TRBJ2-1	TRBV5-1	CASSRTDYSYNEQFF
TRBJ2-1	TRBV12-3/TRBV12-4	CASSSAIHGQFF
TRBJ2-7	TRBV13	CASSFGKSYEQYF
TRBJ2-1	TRBV11-1	CASSLSGLAGFSSYNEQFF
TRBJ2-1	TRBV5-1	CASSESGLALNEQFF
TRBJ2-1	TRBV28	CASSLRGQSSYNEQFF
TRBJ2-7	TRBV7-9	CASSSLDRGIYEQYF
TRBJ2-3	TRBV6-6	CASSYADTQYF
TRBJ1-1	TRBV20-1	CSARAQRAEAFF
TRBJ2-1	TRBV6-1	CASRISGRGNEQFF
TRBJ2-7	TRBV6-1	CATSRGNEQYF
TRBJ2-1	TRBV6-4	CASSDGPGAPDEQFF
TRBJ2-1	TRBV28	CASSPEDRQSSYNEQFF
TRBJ1-1	TRBV5-1	CASSPAGSQYTEAFF
TRBJ1-6	TRBV29-1	CSVAGTDNSPLHF
TRBJ2-1	TRBV9	CASSVVWSGVYNEQFF
TRBJ2-2	TRBV14	CASSPRVLGEGHRAGELFF
TRBJ2-5	TRBV12-3/TRBV12-4	CASRQRRTSVWETQYF
TRBJ2-1	TRBV25-1	CASSDTPGLAGRSSYNEQFF
TRBJ1-1	TRBV29-1	CSGIGGGDTEAFF
TRBJ2-7	TRBV7-9	CASSLATSSDEQYF
TRBJ2-1	TRBV4-1	CASSQLKGRTPYNEQFF
TRBJ1-2	TRBV12-3/TRBV12-4	CASSFSTGGFYGYTF
TRBJ1-1	TRBV25-1	CASIFYTRNTEAFF
TRBJ2-7	TRBV12-5	CASAPDPGDEQYF
TRBJ2-1	TRBV24-1	CATSDLYDRGIGEQFF
TRBJ2-7	TRBV28	CASSLFDRFSSYEQYF
TRBJ2-7	TRBV28	CASTQLTGRASYEQYF
TRBJ2-3	TRBV5-1	CASSSDRSDTQYF
TRBJ2-1	TRBV27	CASQLQGPPNEQFF
TRBJ2-1	TRBV15	CASKQDPQYNEQFF
TRBJ2-3	TRBV12-3/TRBV12-4	CASSLSLATDTQYF